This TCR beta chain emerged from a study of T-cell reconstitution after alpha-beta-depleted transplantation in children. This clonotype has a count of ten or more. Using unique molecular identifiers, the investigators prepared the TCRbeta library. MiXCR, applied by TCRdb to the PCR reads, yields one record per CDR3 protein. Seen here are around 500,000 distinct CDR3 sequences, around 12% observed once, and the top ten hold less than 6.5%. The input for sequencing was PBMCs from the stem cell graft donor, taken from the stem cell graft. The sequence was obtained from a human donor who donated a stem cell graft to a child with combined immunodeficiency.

DNA of the CDR3: TGTGCCAGCAGTTTAAGTTTTTTTGAGCCCCAGCATTTT. It translates to CASSLSFFEPQHF. The rearrangement joins TRBV27 to TRBJ1-5; D uncertain. Per the germline V gene, CDR1 is MNHEY and CDR2 is SMNVEV (reference sequence). Trimming took off 2 bases at V and 8 bases at J, with 10 bases between the two ends. CDR3 length: 13 residues.